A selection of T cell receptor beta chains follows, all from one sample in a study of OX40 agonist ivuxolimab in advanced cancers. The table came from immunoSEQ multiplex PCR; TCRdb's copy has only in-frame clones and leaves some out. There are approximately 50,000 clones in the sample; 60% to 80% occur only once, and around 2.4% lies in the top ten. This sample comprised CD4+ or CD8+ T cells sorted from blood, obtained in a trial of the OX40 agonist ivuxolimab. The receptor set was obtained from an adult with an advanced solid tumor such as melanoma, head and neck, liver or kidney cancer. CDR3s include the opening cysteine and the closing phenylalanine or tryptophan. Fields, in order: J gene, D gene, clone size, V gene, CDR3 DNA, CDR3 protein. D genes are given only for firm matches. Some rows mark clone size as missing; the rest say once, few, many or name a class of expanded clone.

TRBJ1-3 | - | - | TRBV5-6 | TGTGCCAGCAGGGCAGGCCCGCAAGGAAACACCATATATTTT | CASRAGPQGNTIYF
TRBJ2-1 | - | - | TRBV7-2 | TGTGCCAGCAGCTTAAGAGGGGAGCAGTTCTTC | CASSLRGEQFF
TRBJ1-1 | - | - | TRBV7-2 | TGTGCCAGCAGCCCTTTAAGGGGCACTGAAGCTTTCTTT | CASSPLRGTEAFF
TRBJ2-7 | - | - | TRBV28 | TGTGCCAGCAGTTATCCCTCCCGCGAGCAGTACTTC | CASSYPSREQYF
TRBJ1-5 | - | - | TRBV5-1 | TGCGCCAGCAGCCCCGGCGACAGCAATCAGCCCCAGCATTTT | CASSPGDSNQPQHF
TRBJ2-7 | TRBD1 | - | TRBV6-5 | TGTGCCAGCAGTCAGGGGACAGGTGCTACCTACGAGCAGTACTTC | CASSQGTGATYEQYF
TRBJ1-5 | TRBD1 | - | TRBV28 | TGTGCCAGCAGTTTTGACAGGGGGTTCAATCAGCCCCAGCATTTT | CASSFDRGFNQPQHF
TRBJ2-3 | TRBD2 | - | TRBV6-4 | TGTGCCAGCAGTGTTGGGTCGGCGGGGGGCGATACGCAGTATTTT | CASSVGSAGGDTQYF
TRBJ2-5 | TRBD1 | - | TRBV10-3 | TGTGCCGCTGGGACAGGGGAGACCCAGTACTTC | CAAGTGETQYF
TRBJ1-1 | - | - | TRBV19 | TGTGCCAGTAGTGTCCGAAGGGGGAGCACTGAAGCTTTCTTT | CASSVRRGSTEAFF
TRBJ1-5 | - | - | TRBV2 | TGTGCCAGCAGTGATGAGCCCTGGGGGGTACACAATCAGCCCCAGCATTTT | CASSDEPWGVHNQPQHF
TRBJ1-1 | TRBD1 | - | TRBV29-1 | TGCAGCGTTGACCCGACAGGGCTCAACACTGAAGCTTTCTTT | CSVDPTGLNTEAFF
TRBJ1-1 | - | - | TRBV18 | TGTGCCAGCTCACAGGATCAGGGGTCAGAGGGAGCTTTCTTT | CASSQDQGSEGAFF
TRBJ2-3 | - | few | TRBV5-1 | TGCGCCAGCAGCACCGGGGACGACTCCACGGGTACGCAGTATTTT | CASSTGDDSTGTQYF
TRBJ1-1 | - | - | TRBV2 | TGTGCCAGCAGTGAACTGGGGGCTGAAGCTTTCTTT | CASSELGAEAFF
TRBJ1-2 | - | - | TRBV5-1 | TGCGCCAGCAGCTTGAGGTCGGAAAGTTATGGCTACACCTTC | CASSLRSESYGYTF
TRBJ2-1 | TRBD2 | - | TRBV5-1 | TGCGCCAGCAGCCCCGGACTAGACTCCTACAATGAGCAGTTCTTC | CASSPGLDSYNEQFF
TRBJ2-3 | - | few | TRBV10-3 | TGTGCCATCAGCGAGCCGGGTCGGAGGAGAACTAGCACAGATACGCAGTATTTT | CAISEPGRRRTSTDTQYF
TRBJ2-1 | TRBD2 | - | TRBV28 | TGTGCCAGCAGGCCAAATAGCGGGAGGAGACTGTTCTTC | CASRPNSGRRLFF
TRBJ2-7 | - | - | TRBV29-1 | TGCAGCGTTGAAGGCCCGAGGAACGAGCAGTACTTC | CSVEGPRNEQYF
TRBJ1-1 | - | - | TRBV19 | TGTGCCAGTAGTATAAGAGTGAACACTGAAGCTTTCTTT | CASSIRVNTEAFF
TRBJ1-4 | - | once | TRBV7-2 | TGTGCCAGCAGCTCTAGGGACGGAGAAAAACTGTTTTTT | CASSSRDGEKLFF
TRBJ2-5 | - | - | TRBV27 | TGTGCCAGCAGTTTATCCCGACACGAGACCCAGTACTTC | CASSLSRHETQYF
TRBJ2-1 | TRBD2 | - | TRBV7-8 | TGTGCCAGCAGCGCGCGGGGGAGCTACAATGAGCAGTTCTTC | CASSARGSYNEQFF
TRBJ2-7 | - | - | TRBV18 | TGTGCCAGCTCCTTCGACAGGACCCTTTACGAGCAGTACTTC | CASSFDRTLYEQYF
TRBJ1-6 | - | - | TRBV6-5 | TGTGCCAGCAATCCAGGCCAGGCGGGTTCACCCCTCCACTTT | CASNPGQAGSPLHF
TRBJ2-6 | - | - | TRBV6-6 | TGTGCCAGCAGCTCGACATCGTCTGGGGCCAACGTCCTGACTTTC | CASSSTSSGANVLTF
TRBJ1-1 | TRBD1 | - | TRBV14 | TGTGCCAGCAGCTTCCGACAGGGGATGAGTACTGAAGCTTTCTTT | CASSFRQGMSTEAFF
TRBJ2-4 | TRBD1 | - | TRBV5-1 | TGCGCCAGCAGCCACGCCGACAGGGACACCAAAAACATTCAGTACTTC | CASSHADRDTKNIQYF
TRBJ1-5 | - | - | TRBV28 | TGTGCCAGCAGTTCCCCTCCGTGGGGGGATCTCTATCAGCCCCAGCATTTT | CASSSPPWGDLYQPQHF
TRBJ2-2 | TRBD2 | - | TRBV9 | TGTGCCAGCAGCTTCTCTCTTCGGGGGGACACCGGGGAGCTGTTTTTT | CASSFSLRGDTGELFF
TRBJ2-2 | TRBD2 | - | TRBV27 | TGTGCCAGCAGCTCTAGCGGGAGGGCGAACACCGGGGAGCTGTTTTTT | CASSSSGRANTGELFF
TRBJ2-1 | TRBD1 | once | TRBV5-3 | TGTGCCAGAAGCTTAGGGACAGGGACCTACAATGAGCAGTTCTTC | CARSLGTGTYNEQFF
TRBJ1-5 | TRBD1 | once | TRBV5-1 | TGCGCCAGCAGCTTGGTAGGGGGCAGGGGTCAGCCCCAGCATTTT | CASSLVGGRGQPQHF
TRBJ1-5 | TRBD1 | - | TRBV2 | TGTGCCAGCAGGGGGACAGGGGTTGATCAGCCCCAGCATTTT | CASRGTGVDQPQHF
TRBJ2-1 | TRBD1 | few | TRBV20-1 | TGCAGTGCTAGACCCGACAGGGGGCAGTTCTTC | CSARPDRGQFF
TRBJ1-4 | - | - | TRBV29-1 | TGCAGCGTTACGTTGGGGGCCACTAATGAAAAACTGTTTTTT | CSVTLGATNEKLFF
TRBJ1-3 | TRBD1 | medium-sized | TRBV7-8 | TGTGCCAGCAGCTTAGGGGACAGGGAGATAGAGACCATATATTTT | CASSLGDREIETIYF
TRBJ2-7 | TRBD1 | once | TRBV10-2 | TGCGCCAGCATGATGGACAGGGTTGAGTACGAGCAGTACTTC | CASMMDRVEYEQYF
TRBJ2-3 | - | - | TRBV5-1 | TGCGCCAGTTACCGAGGGACTAGCACAGATACGCAGTATTTT | CASYRGTSTDTQYF
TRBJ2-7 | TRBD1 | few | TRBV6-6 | TGTGCCAGCAGCTATCCTCAAACAGGGGGCCTCGAGCAGTACTTC | CASSYPQTGGLEQYF
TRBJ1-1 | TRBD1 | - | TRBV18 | TGTGCCAGCTCACTCCGGGACAGGGTTACTGAAGCTTTCTTT | CASSLRDRVTEAFF
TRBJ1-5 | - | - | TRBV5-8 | TGTGCCAGCAGCCCGGGGGGGAGGGGTCGACAGCCCCAGCATTTT | CASSPGGRGRQPQHF
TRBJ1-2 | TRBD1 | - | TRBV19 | TGTGCCAGTAGTACCATGACAGGGTTGGGGAACTATGGCTACACCTTC | CASSTMTGLGNYGYTF
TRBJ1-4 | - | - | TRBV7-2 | TGTGCCAGCAGCTTAGTGACAGTGCTTAATGAAAAACTGTTTTTT | CASSLVTVLNEKLFF
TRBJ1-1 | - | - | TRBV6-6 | TGTGCCAGCGGTAAGGGCGAGAACACTGAAGCTTTCTTT | CASGKGENTEAFF
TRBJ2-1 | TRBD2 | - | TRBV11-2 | TGTGCCAGCAGCTCCCGGGGGGGCCTAGGAAATGAGCAGTTCTTC | CASSSRGGLGNEQFF
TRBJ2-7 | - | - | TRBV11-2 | TGTGCCAGCAGCTGGCAGGACCCAAATTACGAGCAGTACTTC | CASSWQDPNYEQYF
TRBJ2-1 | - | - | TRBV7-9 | TGTGCCAGCAGCCCCTCTTACGTAGTGGGAGGGTTCTTC | CASSPSYVVGGFF
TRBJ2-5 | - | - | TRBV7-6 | TGTGCCAGCAGCCCAATGGCAGGGAGAGAGACCCAGTACTTC | CASSPMAGRETQYF